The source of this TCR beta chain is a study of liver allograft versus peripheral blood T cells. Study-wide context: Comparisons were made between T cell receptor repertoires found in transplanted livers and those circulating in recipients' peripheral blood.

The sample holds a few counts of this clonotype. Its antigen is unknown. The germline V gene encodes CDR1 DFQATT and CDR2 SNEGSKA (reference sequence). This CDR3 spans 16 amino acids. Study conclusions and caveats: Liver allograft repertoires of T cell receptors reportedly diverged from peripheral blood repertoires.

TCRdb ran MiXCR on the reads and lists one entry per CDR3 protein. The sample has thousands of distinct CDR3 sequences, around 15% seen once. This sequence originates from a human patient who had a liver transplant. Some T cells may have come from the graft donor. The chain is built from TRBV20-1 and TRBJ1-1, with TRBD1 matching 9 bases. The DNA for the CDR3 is TGCAGCCCAGAGTCCGGGACAGGGTCCATGAACACTGAAGCTTTCTTT. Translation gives CSPESGTGSMNTEAFF.